This TCR beta chain was captured in a study of CD8 T cells in ankylosing spondylitis. Quantitative 5'-RACE with molecular barcodes generated TCR beta libraries. In TCRdb, the 5' RACE reads were re-called with MiXCR into one record per CDR3 protein. The repertoire has 300,000 to 400,000 distinct CDR3 sequences, approximately 10% of them found once; the top ten carry roughly 9.5%. Study-wide results and limits: About 8 highly homologous variants made up a TCR beta motif, and this motif appeared characteristic of ankylosing spondylitis blood. Reported data indicate significant enrichment of disease-linked clones within matched ankylosing spondylitis synovial fluid.

This clonotype has a handful of counts. Antigen unknown. Germline values: CDR1 MNHEY, CDR2 SMNVEV (reference sequence). V shed 5 bases, J shed 2 bases, and the junction held 2 bases outside the gene matches. This CDR3 comprises 14 residues. Specimen: blood, either unsorted or a sorted T cell fraction (not recorded which). This rearrangement joins TRBV27 to TRBJ2-1; 8 bases map to TRBD2. The TCR comes from a female donor with ankylosing spondylitis or in good health (not recorded which). CDR3 in DNA: TGTGCCAGCAGTAAAGCGGGGGCCTACAATGAGCAGTTCTTC. Protein: CASSKAGAYNEQFF.